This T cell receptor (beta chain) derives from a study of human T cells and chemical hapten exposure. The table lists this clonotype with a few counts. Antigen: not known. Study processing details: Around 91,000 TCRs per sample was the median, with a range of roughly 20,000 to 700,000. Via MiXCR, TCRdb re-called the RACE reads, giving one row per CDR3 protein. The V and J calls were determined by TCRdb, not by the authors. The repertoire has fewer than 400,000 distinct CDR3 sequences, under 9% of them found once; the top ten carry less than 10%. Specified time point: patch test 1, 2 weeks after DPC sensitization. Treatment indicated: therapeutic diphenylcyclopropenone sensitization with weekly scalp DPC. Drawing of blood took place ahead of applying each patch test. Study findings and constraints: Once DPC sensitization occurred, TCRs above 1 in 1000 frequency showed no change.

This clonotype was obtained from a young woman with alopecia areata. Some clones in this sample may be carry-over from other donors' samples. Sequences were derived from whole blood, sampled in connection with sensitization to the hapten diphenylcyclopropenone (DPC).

CDR3 DNA sequence: TGTGCCAGCAGCCAAGGGGGACAGCTCCAAGAGACCCAGTACTTC. It is translated as CASSQGGQLQETQYF. The rearrangement joins TRBV3-1 to TRBJ2-5, with 7 nucleotides matching TRBD1. Trimming took 1 base from V and 1 from J; bases not matched to a gene: 3. The CDR3 is 15 residues long. Looked up from germline, CDR1 is LGHDT and CDR2 is YNNKEL (reference sequence).